This TCR beta chain was profiled in a study of T cell responses to AZD1222 COVID-19 vaccine. Sequencing used immunoSEQ multiplex PCR; TCRdb keeps in-frame clones, though not all of them. The sample yields under 80,000 clones, over 75% seen once. The germline V gene encodes CDR1 SGHTA and CDR2 FQGTGA. The CDR3 length is 12 residues. V shed 8 bases and J 6 bases; nucleotides not matched to a gene: 7. The source material was peripheral blood, sampled 28 days after the second AZD1222 dose. The chain links TRBV7-3 to TRBJ2-7; 7 positions match TRBD1. This clonotype was obtained from an adult who received the AZD1222 COVID-19 vaccine. This CDR3 is CASGSPGGEQYF. CDR3 bases: TGTGCCAGCGGTTCCCCAGGGGGCGAGCAGTACTTC.